Sequencing of this T cell receptor beta chain was carried out in a study of blood T cells in healthy people across ages. A second PCR of 7 to 11 cycles used a sample-barcoded 5' primer and a J-beta primer mix. TCRdb processed the 5' RACE reads anew with MiXCR; each CDR3 protein has one entry. The repertoire holds around 900,000 distinct CDR3 sequences, around 54% seen once, with roughly a fifth in the top ten. The specimen was blood. This sequence was found in a woman aged 60-75 years in good health.

The DNA of the CDR3 is TGTGCCAGCAGCCTCCCGGGACAGGACACTGAAGCTTTCTTT. Translation: CASSLPGQDTEAFF. The rearrangement links TRBV3-1 to TRBJ1-1, with 8 bases lining up with TRBD1. V was pared by 4 bases and J by 3 bases, with 4 bases of the junction left unmatched. Germline V gene data show CDR1 as LGHDT and CDR2 as YNNKEL (reference sequence). This CDR3 comprises 14 residues.